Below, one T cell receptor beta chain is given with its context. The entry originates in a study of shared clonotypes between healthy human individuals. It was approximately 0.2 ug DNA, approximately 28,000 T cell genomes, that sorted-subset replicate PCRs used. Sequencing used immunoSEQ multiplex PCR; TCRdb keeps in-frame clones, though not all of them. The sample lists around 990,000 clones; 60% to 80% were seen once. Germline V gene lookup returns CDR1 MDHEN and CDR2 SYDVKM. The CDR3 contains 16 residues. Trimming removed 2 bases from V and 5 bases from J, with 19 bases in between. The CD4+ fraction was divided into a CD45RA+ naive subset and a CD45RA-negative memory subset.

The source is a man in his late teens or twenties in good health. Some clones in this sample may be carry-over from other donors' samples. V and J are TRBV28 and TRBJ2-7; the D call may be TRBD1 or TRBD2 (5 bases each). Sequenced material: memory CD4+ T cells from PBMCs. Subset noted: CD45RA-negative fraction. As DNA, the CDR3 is TGTGCCAGCAGTTTACGGGTCGCGGGCAGGGCCGACGAGCAGTACTTC. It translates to CASSLRVAGRADEQYF.